This TCR beta chain was retrieved from a study of cytomegalovirus exposure and HLA in healthy donors. Findings and caveats of the study: Rates of TCR association differed by HLA locus in a later analysis, with DRB1 highest and HLA-C lowest. Associated with HLA alleles at 0.05 false discovery rate in a later analysis were about 17,000 TCR beta sequences.

PCR amplification relied on 60 Vbeta primers (plus 13 Jbeta primers). Using immunoSEQ multiplex PCR, the repertoire was profiled, and TCRdb retains in-frame clones only, with some absent. The sample is made up of 140,000 to 150,000 clones, and the top ten hold 0.8% to 1% of it. As to this clone: Antigen specificity is unknown.

The sequencing input was PBMCs. This TCR was recovered from a male donor in good health and CMV-seronegative.

The CDR3 loop reads CASSKGLAGDTGELFF. CDR3 DNA: TGCGCCAGCAGCAAGGGACTAGCGGGAGACACCGGGGAGCTGTTTTTT. This chain joins TRBV5-1 and TRBJ2-2, with 14 bases matching TRBD2. Germline V gene sequence: CDR1 SGHRS, CDR2 YFSETQ. The CDR3 is 16 amino acids. The J segment lost 3 bases and the V segment lost 4 bases, leaving 2 bases of the junction unmatched.